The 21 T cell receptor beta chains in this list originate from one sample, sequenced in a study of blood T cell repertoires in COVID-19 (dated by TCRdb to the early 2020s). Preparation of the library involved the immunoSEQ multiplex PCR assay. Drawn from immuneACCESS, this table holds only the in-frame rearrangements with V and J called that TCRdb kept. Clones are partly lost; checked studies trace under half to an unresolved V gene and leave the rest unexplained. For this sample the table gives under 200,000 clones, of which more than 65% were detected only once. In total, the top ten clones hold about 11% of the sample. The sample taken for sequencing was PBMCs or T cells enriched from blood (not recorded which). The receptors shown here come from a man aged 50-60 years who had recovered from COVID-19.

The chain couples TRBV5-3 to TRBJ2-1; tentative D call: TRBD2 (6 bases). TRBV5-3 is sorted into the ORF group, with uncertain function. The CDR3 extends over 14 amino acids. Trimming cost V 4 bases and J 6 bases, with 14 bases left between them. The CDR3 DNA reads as TGTGCCAGAAGCCCAGACCGGGACTTCAATGAGCAGTTCTTC. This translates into CARSPDRDFNEQFF.

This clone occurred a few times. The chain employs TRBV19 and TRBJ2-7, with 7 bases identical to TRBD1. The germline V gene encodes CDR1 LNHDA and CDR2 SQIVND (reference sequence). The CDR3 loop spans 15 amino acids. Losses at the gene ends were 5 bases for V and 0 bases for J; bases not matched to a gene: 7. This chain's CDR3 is CASSLRDSSSYEQYF. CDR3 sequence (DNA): TGTGCCAGTAGTCTCCGGGACAGTAGCTCCTACGAGCAGTACTTC. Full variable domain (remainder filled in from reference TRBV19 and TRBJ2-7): DGGITQSPKYLFRKEGQNVTLSCEQNLNHDAMYWYRQDPGQGLRLIYYSQIVNDFQKGDIAEGYSVSREKKESFPLTVTSAQKNPTAFYLCASSLRDSSSYEQYFGPGTRLTVT.

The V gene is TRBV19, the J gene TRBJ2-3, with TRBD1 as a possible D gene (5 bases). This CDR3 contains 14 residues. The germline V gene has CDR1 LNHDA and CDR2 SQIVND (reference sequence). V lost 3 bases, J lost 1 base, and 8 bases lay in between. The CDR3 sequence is CASSIEGGTDTQYF. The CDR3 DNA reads TGTGCCAGTAGTATTGAAGGGGGCACAGATACGCAGTATTTT.

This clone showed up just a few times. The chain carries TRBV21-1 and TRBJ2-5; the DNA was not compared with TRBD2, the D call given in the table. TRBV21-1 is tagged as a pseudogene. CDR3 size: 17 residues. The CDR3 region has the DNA TGTGCCAGCAGCAAAGCGGGCAAACTTGGGAGGGGGGAGACCCAGTACTTC. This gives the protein CASSKAGKLGRGETQYF.

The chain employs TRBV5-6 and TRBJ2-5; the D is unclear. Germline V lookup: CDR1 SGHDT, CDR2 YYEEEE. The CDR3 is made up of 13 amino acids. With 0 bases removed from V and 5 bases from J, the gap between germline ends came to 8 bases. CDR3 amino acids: CASSLAGDETQYF. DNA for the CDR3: TGTGCCAGCAGCTTGGCGGGTGACGAGACCCAGTACTTC.

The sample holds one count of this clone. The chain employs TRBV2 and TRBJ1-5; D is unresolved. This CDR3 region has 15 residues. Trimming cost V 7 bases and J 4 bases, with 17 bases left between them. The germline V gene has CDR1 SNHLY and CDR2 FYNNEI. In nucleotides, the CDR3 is TGTGCCAGCACCTCTGGACTTTCCCTTAATCAGCCCCAGCATTTT. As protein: CASTSGLSLNQPQHF.

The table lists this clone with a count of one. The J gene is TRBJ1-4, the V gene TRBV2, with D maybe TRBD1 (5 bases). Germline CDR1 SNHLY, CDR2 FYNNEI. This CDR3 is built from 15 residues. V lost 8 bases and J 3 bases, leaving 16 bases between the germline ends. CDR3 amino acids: CASPQEAGSNEKLFF. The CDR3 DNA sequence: TGTGCCAGCCCACAAGAGGCAGGGTCTAATGAAAAACTGTTTTTT.

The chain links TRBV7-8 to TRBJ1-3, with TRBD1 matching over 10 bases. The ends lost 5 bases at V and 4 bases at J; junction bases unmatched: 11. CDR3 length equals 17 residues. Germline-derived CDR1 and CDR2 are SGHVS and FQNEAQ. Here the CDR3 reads CASSTTGGTSAGNTIYF. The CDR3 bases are TGTGCCAGCAGCACGACAGGGGGCACCTCGGCAGGAAACACCATATATTTT.

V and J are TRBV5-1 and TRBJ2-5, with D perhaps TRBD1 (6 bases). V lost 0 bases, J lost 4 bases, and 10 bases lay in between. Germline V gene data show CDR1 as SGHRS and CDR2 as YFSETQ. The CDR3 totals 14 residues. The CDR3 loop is CASSLVGHGETQYF. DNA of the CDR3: TGCGCCAGCAGCTTGGTGGGACACGGAGAGACCCAGTACTTC.

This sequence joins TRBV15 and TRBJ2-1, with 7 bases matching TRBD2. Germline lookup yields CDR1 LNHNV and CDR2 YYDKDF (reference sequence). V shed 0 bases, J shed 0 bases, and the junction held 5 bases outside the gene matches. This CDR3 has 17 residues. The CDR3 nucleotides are TGTGCCACCAGCAGAGATTGGGGCGGGGGCTCCTACAATGAGCAGTTCTTC. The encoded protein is CATSRDWGGGSYNEQFF. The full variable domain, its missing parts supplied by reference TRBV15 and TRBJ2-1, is DAMVIQNPRYQVTQFGKPVTLSCSQTLNHNVMYWYQQKSSQAPKLLFHYYDKDFNNEADTPDNFQSRRPNTSFCFLDIRSPGLGDTAMYLCATSRDWGGGSYNEQFFGPGTRLTVL.

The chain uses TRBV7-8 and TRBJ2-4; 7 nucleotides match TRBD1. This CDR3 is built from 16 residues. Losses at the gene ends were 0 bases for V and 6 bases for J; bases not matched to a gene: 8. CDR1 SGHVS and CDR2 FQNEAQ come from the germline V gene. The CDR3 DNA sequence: TGTGCCAGCAGCTTAGCCCGACAGGGACGAGGAAACATTCAGTACTTC. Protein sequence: CASSLARQGRGNIQYF. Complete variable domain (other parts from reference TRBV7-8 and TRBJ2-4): GAGVSQSPRYKVAKRGQDVALRCDPISGHVSLFWYQQALGQGPEFLTYFQNEAQLDKSGLPSDRFFAERPEGSVSTLKIQRTQQEDSAVYLCASSLARQGRGNIQYFGAGTRLSVL.

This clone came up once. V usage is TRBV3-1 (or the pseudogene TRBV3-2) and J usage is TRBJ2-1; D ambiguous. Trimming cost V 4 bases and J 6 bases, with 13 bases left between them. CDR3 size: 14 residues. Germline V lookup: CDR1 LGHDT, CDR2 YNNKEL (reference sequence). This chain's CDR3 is CASSPLSVLNEQFF. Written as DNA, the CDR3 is TGTGCCAGCAGCCCCTTAAGCGTGCTCAATGAGCAGTTCTTC.

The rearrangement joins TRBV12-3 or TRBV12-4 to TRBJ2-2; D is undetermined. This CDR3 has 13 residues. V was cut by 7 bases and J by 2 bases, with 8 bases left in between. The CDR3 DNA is TGTGCCAGCAATAGAATCAACACCGGGGAGCTGTTTTTT. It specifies CASNRINTGELFF.

This CDR3 reads CAWSTGGADTQYF. CDR3 in DNA: TGTGCCTGGAGTACGGGCGGGGCAGATACGCAGTATTTT. The J gene is TRBJ2-3, the V gene TRBV30; D may be TRBD2 (6 bases). The V end lost 2 bases, the J end lost 4 bases, and 10 bases lay between the germline ends. From germline, CDR1 is GTSNPN and CDR2 SVGIG (reference sequence). CDR3 length equals 13 residues.

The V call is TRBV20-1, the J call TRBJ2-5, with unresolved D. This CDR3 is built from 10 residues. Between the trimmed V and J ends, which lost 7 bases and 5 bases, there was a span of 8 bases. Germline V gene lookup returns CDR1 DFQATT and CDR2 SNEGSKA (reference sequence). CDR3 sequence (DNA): TGCAGTGTGGCCGGGGAGACCCAGTACTTC. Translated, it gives CSVAGETQYF.

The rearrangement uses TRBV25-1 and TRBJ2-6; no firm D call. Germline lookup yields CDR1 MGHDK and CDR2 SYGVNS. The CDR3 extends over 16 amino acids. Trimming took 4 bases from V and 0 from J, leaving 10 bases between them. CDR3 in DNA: TGTGCCAGCAGTGGACGAGACACCTCTGGGGCCAACGTCCTGACTTTC. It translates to CASSGRDTSGANVLTF.

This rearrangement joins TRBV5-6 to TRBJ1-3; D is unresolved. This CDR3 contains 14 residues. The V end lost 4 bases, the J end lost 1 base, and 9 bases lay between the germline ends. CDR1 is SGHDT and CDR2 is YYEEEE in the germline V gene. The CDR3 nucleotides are TGTGCCAGCAGCCCCGCGCCATCTGGAAACACCATATATTTT. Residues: CASSPAPSGNTIYF.

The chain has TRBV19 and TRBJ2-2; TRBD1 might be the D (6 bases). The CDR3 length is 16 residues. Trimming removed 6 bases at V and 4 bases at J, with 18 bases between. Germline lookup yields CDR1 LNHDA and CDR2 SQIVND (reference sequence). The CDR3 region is CASSTQGRIGTGELFF. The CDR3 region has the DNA TGTGCCAGTAGCACACAGGGAAGGATAGGCACCGGGGAGCTGTTTTTT. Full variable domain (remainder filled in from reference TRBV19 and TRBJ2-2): DGGITQSPKYLFRKEGQNVTLSCEQNLNHDAMYWYRQDPGQGLRLIYYSQIVNDFQKGDIAEGYSVSREKKESFPLTVTSAQKNPTAFYLCASSTQGRIGTGELFFGEGSRLTVL.

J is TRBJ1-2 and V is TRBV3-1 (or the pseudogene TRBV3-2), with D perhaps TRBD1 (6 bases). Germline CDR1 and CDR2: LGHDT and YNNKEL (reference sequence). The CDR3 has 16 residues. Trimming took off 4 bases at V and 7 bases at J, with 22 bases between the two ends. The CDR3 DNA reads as TGTGCCAGCAGCCGATCAGCGGGACACTACCGCCCTGGCTACACCTTC. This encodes CASSRSAGHYRPGYTF.

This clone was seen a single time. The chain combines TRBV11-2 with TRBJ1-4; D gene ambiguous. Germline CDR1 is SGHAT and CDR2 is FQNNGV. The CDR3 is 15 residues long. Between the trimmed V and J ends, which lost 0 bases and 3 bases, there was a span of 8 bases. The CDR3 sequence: CASSLDVEANEKLFF. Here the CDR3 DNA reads TGTGCCAGCAGCTTAGACGTGGAGGCTAATGAAAAACTGTTTTTT.

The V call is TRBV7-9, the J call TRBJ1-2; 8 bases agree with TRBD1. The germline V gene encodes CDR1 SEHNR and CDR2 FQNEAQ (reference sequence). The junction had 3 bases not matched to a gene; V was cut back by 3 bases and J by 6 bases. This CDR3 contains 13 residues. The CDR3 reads CASSLTGVNGYTF. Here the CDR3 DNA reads TGTGCCAGCAGCTTGACAGGGGTTAATGGCTACACCTTC.